The present entry profiles one TCR beta chain with its context. Its matching antigen is unknown. This record belongs to a study of vaccination effects on CD4 cells after COVID-19. Overall study context: Two doses of either BNT162b2 or mRNA-1273 were given to each participant.

General study findings and limits: Just 1 of 255 vaccine-induced clones in healthy recipients was cross-reactive. Early timepoints after infection were absent, and convalescent patients were few in the study.

Expansion of antigen-specific CD4+ T cells with viral peptide pools was carried out by the ViraFEST assay before sequencing. Around day 10 of culture, CD4+ T cells were separated out. Negative nucleocapsid antibody tests before and after vaccination confirmed no previous SARS-CoV-2 infection. PBMC cultures contained about 1.9 million cells per well, roughly 10 IU/ml IL-2 and around 9.6 ug/ml peptides. Trimming removed 3 bases from V and 7 bases from J, with 18 bases in between. Germline V gene sequence: CDR1 MRHNA, CDR2 SNTAGT. The CDR3 loop spans 15 amino acids. The table came from immunoSEQ multiplex PCR; TCRdb's copy has only in-frame clones and leaves some out. Here the sample spans 62,000 or so clones, 80% being singletons.

This clonotype originated in a human donor who received a COVID-19 vaccine. V and J are TRBV6-4 and TRBJ2-5; tentatively, D is TRBD1 or TRBD2 (5 bases each). Sequences were derived from CD4+ T cells from PBMCs cultured with SARS-CoV-2 spike peptides, sampled before COVID-19 vaccination. As DNA, the CDR3 is TGTGCCAGCAGTGAGGACCGGGACCCGAAAGGGACCCAGTACTTC. It codes for CASSEDRDPKGTQYF.